This T cell receptor beta chain is from a study of blood T cell repertoires in COVID-19. Overall study context: The study drew acute and convalescent COVID-19 samples from the United States, Italy and Spain.

In the study's own analysis: Amplified reference gene primers provided the basis for estimating nucleated cell counts. Some clones are missing from TCRdb's copy, which holds only in-frame ones; the method was immunoSEQ multiplex PCR. V and J calls and clone size come straight from that table; D and trimming were deduced from the DNA. The data show just over 150,000 clones, 82% seen once. The CDR3 sequence is 13 residues long. V was cut by 3 bases and J by 4 bases, with 7 bases left in between. Patients in Seattle were enrolled during active infection, then followed longitudinally. The clonotype was recovered from a woman aged 40 to 50 with COVID-19, enrolled during active disease. The chain combines TRBV12-3 or TRBV12-4 with TRBJ2-1; no firm D call. Input material: peripheral blood. The CDR3 sequence is CASSFSLYNEQFF. CDR3 bases: TGTGCCAGCAGTTTTTCTCTGTACAATGAGCAGTTCTTC.